Presented here are 32 T cell receptor beta chains from one specimen sequenced in a study of blood T cell repertoires in COVID-19. The repertoire was sequenced with immunoSEQ multiplex PCR; TCRdb's copy has only in-frame clones and lacks some. The table lists 250,000 to 350,000 clones, about 91% of them singletons. The sequencing sample was made of peripheral blood. These receptors were taken from an older woman with acute or convalescent COVID-19.

The V gene is TRBV28, the J gene TRBJ1-2, with TRBD1 matching over 7 bases. V trimming: 6 bases; J trimming: 5 bases; junction bases outside the gene matches: 6. There are 13 residues in the CDR3. Germline CDR1 is MDHEN and CDR2 is SYDVKM. DNA of the CDR3: TGTGCCAGCAGCGAAGGACAGGAGTATGGCTACACCTTC. It yields the protein CASSEGQEYGYTF.

This clone is a singleton in its sample. J is TRBJ2-1 and V is TRBV6-5; D perhaps matches TRBD2 (6 bases). Trimming left V 2 bases short and J 2 bases short, with 13 bases between. The germline CDR1 and CDR2 sequences are MNHEY and SVGAGI. The CDR3 contains 16 residues. The CDR3 DNA is TGTGCCAGCAGTTACGCCTCCGGGGGAGCCTACAATGAGCAGTTCTTC. Translation: CASSYASGGAYNEQFF.

The V call is TRBV3-1 (or the pseudogene TRBV3-2), the J call TRBJ1-4, with D possibly TRBD1 on 6 matching bases. The CDR3 length is 14 residues. V was pared by 8 bases and J by 2 bases, with 12 bases between. The germline gives CDR1 LGHDT, CDR2 YNNKEL (reference sequence). The CDR3 here is CASGGLGTNEKLFF. CDR3 bases: TGTGCCAGCGGGGGCTTAGGGACTAATGAAAAACTGTTTTTT.

The rearrangement joins TRBV13 to TRBJ1-1; TRBD1 might be the D (5 bases). V lost 4 bases, J lost 4 bases, and 10 bases lay in between. This CDR3 is 13 amino acids long. From germline, CDR1 is PRHDT and CDR2 FYEKMQ (reference sequence). CDR3 bases: TGTGCCAGCAGCTGGGGGGGAGCCACTGAAGCTTTCTTT. Protein: CASSWGGATEAFF.

The chain couples TRBV4-1 to TRBJ1-1; 7 bases are a match to TRBD1. The CDR3 totals 15 residues. Germline V gene lookup returns CDR1 MGHRA and CDR2 YSYEKL. Unmatched junction bases numbered 5, after V lost 3 bases and J lost 1 base. CDR3 residues: CASSHETGWNTEAFF. CDR3 nucleotide sequence: TGCGCCAGCAGCCACGAGACAGGGTGGAACACTGAAGCTTTCTTT.

On this clone itself: Germline is not matched at one junction end, which may reflect a read error. At the DNA level, this CDR3 is encoded by other sequences in the same sample as well. The gene calls are TRBV6-2 or TRBV6-3 and TRBJ1-1, with D unclear. CDR3 length: 14 residues. From germline, CDR1 is MNHEY and CDR2 SVGEGT. This CDR3 is CASSYSEGSTEAFF. CDR3 sequence (DNA): TGTGCCAGTAGTTACTCGGAGGGCAGTACTGAAGCTTTCTTT.

The CDR3: CASIGGGINSPLHF. The CDR3 region has the DNA TGTGCCAGCATCGGCGGGGGGATCAATTCACCCCTCCACTTT. The V and J genes are TRBV28 and TRBJ1-6, with D maybe TRBD1 (5 bases). From germline, CDR1 is MDHEN and CDR2 SYDVKM. V was clipped by 7 bases and J by 7 bases, with 14 bases between them. This CDR3 region has 14 residues.

This chain uses TRBV29-1 with TRBJ2-2, with 8 positions matching TRBD2. Trimming at V came to 5 bases and at J to 3 bases, leaving 5 bases not matched to a gene. The CDR3 totals 14 residues. Germline CDR1 and CDR2: SQVTM and ANQGSEA. This chain's CDR3 is CSVRAGVDTGELFF. CDR3 nucleotide sequence: TGCAGCGTTAGAGCGGGAGTAGACACCGGGGAGCTGTTTTTT.

This chain connects TRBV5-6 to TRBJ2-3; D is unresolved. This CDR3 is built from 11 residues. V shed 2 bases and J shed 6 bases, with 4 bases lying between them. The germline gives CDR1 SGHDT, CDR2 YYEEEE. The CDR3 DNA is TGTGCCAGCAGCTTAGAGGATACGCAGTATTTT. This codes for CASSLEDTQYF.

This clone has just one count. CDR3 in DNA: TGTGCCAGCAGCACCGGAGGTGATACGCAGTATTTT. It encodes CASSTGGDTQYF. The chain joins TRBV6-6 to TRBJ2-3; TRBD2 is a possible D gene (5 bases). This CDR3 is built from 12 residues. Germline V lookup: CDR1 MNHNY, CDR2 SVGAGI (reference sequence). Trimming took off 6 bases at V and 6 bases at J, with 10 bases between the two ends.

The genes are TRBV7-2 and TRBJ2-1; possible D gene TRBD2, 6 bases. The germline V and J ends were trimmed by 5 bases and 5 bases, with 16 bases remaining between them. The CDR3 runs to 15 residues. CDR1 is SGHTA and CDR2 is FQGNSA in the germline V gene. The CDR3 reads CASSPDLGGHNEQFF. CDR3 DNA sequence: TGTGCCAGCAGCCCCGACTTAGGAGGGCACAATGAGCAGTTCTTC.

V usage is TRBV5-1 and J usage is TRBJ1-3; no clear D. The CDR3 loop spans 15 amino acids. V lost 1 base to trimming and J lost 0 bases, with 8 bases between them. The V gene's germline CDR1 is SGHRS and CDR2 YFSETQ. The chain's CDR3 is CASSLSRSSGNTIYF. As DNA, the CDR3 is TGCGCCAGCAGCTTGTCGAGGAGCTCTGGAAACACCATATATTTT.

This rearrangement joins TRBV7-8 to TRBJ1-5, with unresolved D. The length of the CDR3 is 14 residues. Germline V CDR1 and CDR2: SGHVS, FQNEAQ. The germline V and J ends were trimmed by 7 bases and 1 base, with 11 bases remaining between them. The CDR3 is CASTSGVSNQPQHF. The CDR3 nucleotides are TGTGCCAGCACCTCCGGGGTCAGCAATCAGCCCCAGCATTTT.

The rearrangement joins TRBV5-8 to TRBJ2-2, with a possible D match to TRBD1 (6 bases). In germline, CDR1 is SGHTS, CDR2 YDEGEE. Trimming pared 1 base from V and 9 bases from J, leaving 13 bases between. This CDR3 has 14 residues. CDR3 in amino acids: CASSLPGASRELFF. The CDR3 bases are TGTGCCAGCAGCTTGCCAGGGGCGTCGCGGGAGCTGTTTTTT.

This chain's CDR3 is CASSSRGALGYTF. The CDR3 region has the DNA TGTGCCAGCAGCTCTCGGGGAGCCCTTGGCTACACCTTC. The chain employs TRBV6-2 or TRBV6-3 and TRBJ1-2, with unresolved D. Trimming cost V 6 bases and J 7 bases, with 15 bases left between them. The CDR3 contains 13 residues. CDR1 is MNHEY, CDR2 SVGEGT, per germline.

The chain employs TRBV11-2 and TRBJ2-7, with D uncertain. V was pared by 1 base and J by 3 bases, with 7 bases between. This CDR3 has 13 amino acids. The germline V gene encodes CDR1 SGHAT and CDR2 FQNNGV. The CDR3, as DNA: TGTGCCAGCAGCTTAGTCGGTGGCTACGAGCAGTACTTC. This codes for CASSLVGGYEQYF.

V and J are TRBV27 and TRBJ2-3; 15 bases map to TRBD2. Germline V CDR1 and CDR2: MNHEY, SMNVEV (reference sequence). This CDR3 has 17 residues. The junction had 5 bases not matched to a gene; V was cut back by 2 bases and J by 5 bases. Written as DNA, the CDR3 is TGTGCCAGCAGTTTAAATGGGGGACTAGCGGGAGGAGATACGCAGTATTTT. Translated: CASSLNGGLAGGDTQYF.

The J gene is TRBJ2-1, the V gene TRBV5-6, with 12 positions matching TRBD2. The germline V gene has CDR1 SGHDT and CDR2 YYEEEE. The CDR3 spans 17 residues. Germline trimming cut 0 bases from V and 6 bases from J; bases unmatched to any gene: 7. The CDR3 region is CASSLELAGGFGNEQFF. The DNA for the CDR3 is TGTGCCAGCAGCTTGGAGCTAGCGGGGGGGTTCGGCAATGAGCAGTTCTTC.

The rearrangement links TRBV28 to TRBJ1-5; a weak D match, TRBD1 (5 bases). Germline CDR1 reads MDHEN; CDR2 reads SYDVKM. The V gene lost 3 bases and the J gene lost 5 bases, with 8 bases spanning the gap. The CDR3 contains 13 residues. CDR3 in amino acids: CASSFRVYQPQHF. CDR3 DNA: TGTGCCAGCAGTTTCAGGGTGTATCAGCCCCAGCATTTT.

The chain has TRBV28 and TRBJ2-1; TRBD1 matches 9 bases. Germline CDR1 is MDHEN and CDR2 is SYDVKM. CDR3 length: 15 residues. J gave up 4 bases and V 6 bases, and 7 bases lay outside the gene matches. The CDR3 DNA reads TGTGCCAGCAGGGCACAGGGGGCGGCTTACAATGAGCAGTTCTTC. As protein: CASRAQGAAYNEQFF.

The gene calls are TRBV19 and TRBJ1-5; D remains unclear. CDR1 and CDR2 (germline): LNHDA, SQIVND (reference sequence). CDR3 length: 14 residues. V was clipped by 5 bases and J by 4 bases, with 12 bases between them. The CDR3 here is CASSRRSPNQPQHF. CDR3 coding DNA: TGTGCCAGTAGTCGGCGGAGTCCTAATCAGCCCCAGCATTTT.

This clone appeared a single time. The chain combines TRBV5-1 with TRBJ2-7, with TRBD1 identical over 8 bases. Germline V gene lookup returns CDR1 SGHRS and CDR2 YFSETQ. The CDR3 extends over 14 amino acids. With V trimmed by 3 bases and J by 1 base, 3 bases remained unmatched. CDR3 in amino acids: CASSSRQGSYEQYF. Here the CDR3 DNA reads TGCGCCAGCAGCTCGAGACAGGGGTCCTACGAGCAGTACTTC.

This clone has only one observation. This chain joins TRBV6-5 and TRBJ1-1; D is possibly TRBD1 (5 bases). CDR1 is MNHEY and CDR2 is SVGAGI in the germline V gene. CDR3 length: 14 residues. Trimming removed 5 bases at V and 2 bases at J, with 12 bases between. The CDR3 nucleotides read TGTGCCAGCAGTCCAGGGATCCCTAACACTGAAGCTTTCTTT. This encodes CASSPGIPNTEAFF.

The V and J genes are TRBV6-5 and TRBJ1-6; D not certain. The CDR3 sequence is 13 residues long. From germline, CDR1 is MNHEY and CDR2 SVGAGI. Trimming stripped 6 bases from V and 2 bases from J, with 5 bases between. The CDR3 sequence: CASSPTYNSPLHF. The CDR3 coding sequence is TGTGCCAGCAGCCCAACCTATAATTCACCCCTCCACTTT.

The gene calls are TRBV5-5 and TRBJ2-2; 10 bases fit TRBD1. Germline-derived CDR1 and CDR2 are SGHKS and YYEKEE (reference sequence). The V and J ends lost 0 bases and 5 bases, in that order; junction bases with no gene match: 1. The CDR3 runs to 15 residues. The CDR3 protein is CASSLGTGGTGELFF. The CDR3 region has the DNA TGTGCCAGCAGCTTGGGGACAGGGGGTACCGGGGAGCTGTTTTTT.

V usage is TRBV2 and J usage is TRBJ2-7, with a tentative D call TRBD2 (6 bases). Germline V gene sequence: CDR1 SNHLY, CDR2 FYNNEI. Trimming removed 6 bases at V and 2 bases at J, with 14 bases between. CDR3 length equals 14 residues. DNA for the CDR3: TGTGCCAGCAGCACTGCCGGAGGGGCCTACGAGCAGTACTTC. Its translation is CASSTAGGAYEQYF.

The chain recombines TRBV28 with TRBJ2-4; the D gene is possibly TRBD1 (5 bases). Germline CDR1 reads MDHEN; CDR2 reads SYDVKM. The CDR3 is made up of 13 amino acids. Trimming took 2 bases from V and 5 from J, leaving 7 bases between them. The CDR3 region is CASSLRGENIQYF. The CDR3 coding sequence is TGTGCCAGCAGTTTAAGGGGCGAAAACATTCAGTACTTC.

The chain uses TRBV7-2 and TRBJ1-1; 7 positions agree with TRBD1. Germline V gene lookup returns CDR1 SGHTA and CDR2 FQGNSA. The CDR3 runs 14 residues. The ends lost 6 bases at V and 2 bases at J; junction bases unmatched: 6. The CDR3 sequence is CASRFGTANTEAFF. CDR3 sequence (DNA): TGTGCCAGCAGATTTGGGACAGCCAACACTGAAGCTTTCTTT.

In nucleotides, the CDR3 is TGTGCCAGTAGTATGAAGCACGCGAACACCGGGGAGCTGTTTTTT. Protein sequence: CASSMKHANTGELFF. The chain has TRBV19 and TRBJ2-2; D is unclear. The germline gives CDR1 LNHDA, CDR2 SQIVND (reference sequence). The ends were cut back, 3 bases at V and 0 bases at J, with 8 bases in the middle. This CDR3 region has 15 residues.

The V call is TRBV27, the J call TRBJ1-5, with TRBD1 as a possible D gene (5 bases). The CDR3 has 14 residues. Germline V CDR1 and CDR2: MNHEY, SMNVEV (reference sequence). V was cut by 2 bases and J by 4 bases, with 9 bases left in between. The CDR3 DNA is TGTGCCAGCAGTTTACGAGGACAAAATCAGCCCCAGCATTTT. Amino acids: CASSLRGQNQPQHF.

Note on this clone: One end of the junction fails to match germline, which may point to a read error. The CDR3 DNA reads TGTGCCAGTAGTATGTCTCCCTGGGTTGGAGGGATCGAGGCGTCGGTAATCTTC. Translation gives CASSMSPWVGGIEASVIF. The chain recombines TRBV19 with TRBJ2-1, with D possibly matching TRBD2 (6 bases). The CDR3 totals 18 residues. Germline V CDR1 and CDR2: LNHDA, SQIVND (reference sequence).

This clone was detected a few times. The chain uses TRBV28 and TRBJ2-6; D unresolved. Germline assignment: CDR1 MDHEN and CDR2 SYDVKM. V was clipped by 6 bases and J by 0 bases, with 9 bases between them. This CDR3 has 15 residues. CDR3 nucleotide sequence: TGTGCCAGCAGAATCAGAAGCTCTGGGGCCAACGTCCTGACTTTC. Protein sequence: CASRIRSSGANVLTF. The complete variable domain, with remaining parts taken from reference TRBV28 and TRBJ2-6, reads DVKVTQSSRYLVKRTGEKVFLECVQDMDHENMFWYRQDPGLGLRLIYFSYDVKMKEKGDIPEGYSVSREKKERFSLILESASTNQTSMYLCASRIRSSGANVLTFGAGSRLTVL.